Shown below are 19 T cell receptor beta chains from a single sample sequenced in a study of control samples from healthy donors and cancer patients. This table comes from immunoSEQ multiplex PCR, and its TCRdb copy is limited to in-frame clones, with some not included. The data show a few hundred thousand clones, 80% to 95% seen once. The sequencing sample was made of PBMCs. The receptors were gathered from a man aged 40-49 years with head and neck cancer.

The chain couples TRBV7-9 to TRBJ2-3; 7 positions match TRBD2. The J segment lost 4 bases and the V segment lost 2 bases, leaving 3 bases of the junction unmatched. The V gene's germline CDR1 is SEHNR and CDR2 FQNEAQ (reference sequence). This CDR3 comprises 14 residues. The CDR3: CASSLHGRADTQYF. The CDR3 DNA sequence: TGTGCCAGCAGCTTACATGGGAGGGCAGATACGCAGTATTTT.

The J gene is TRBJ2-7, the V gene TRBV19, with D unclear. The V gene lost 3 bases and the J gene lost 5 bases, with 14 bases spanning the gap. This CDR3 is built from 14 residues. Germline V gene data show CDR1 as LNHDA and CDR2 as SQIVND (reference sequence). As DNA, the CDR3 is TGTGCCAGTAGTATTAGTCAAAGCGCGGACGAGCAGTACTTC. Its translation: CASSISQSADEQYF.

The chain is built from TRBV6-2 or TRBV6-3 and TRBJ2-2, with D possibly TRBD2 on 5 matching bases. V was cut by 5 bases and J by 2 bases, with 15 bases left in between. Per germline, CDR1 MNHEY and CDR2 SVGEGT. This CDR3 is 16 amino acids long. CDR3 nucleotides: TGTGCCAGCAGTCACCCCGGGATCAGCAACACCGGGGAGCTGTTTTTT. Protein sequence: CASSHPGISNTGELFF.

V usage is TRBV5-6 and J usage is TRBJ1-2; 7 bases fit TRBD1. CDR3 length: 13 amino acids. CDR1 and CDR2 (germline): SGHDT, YYEEEE. The trim removed 7 bases at V and 2 bases at J, leaving 5 bases unmatched. CDR3 loop: CASGRDSNYGYTF. The CDR3 nucleotides are TGTGCCAGCGGAAGGGACAGCAACTATGGCTACACCTTC.

The V and J genes are TRBV7-9 and TRBJ1-4; the D gene is possibly TRBD1 (5 bases). CDR1 is SEHNR, CDR2 FQNEAQ, per germline (reference sequence). Trimming took off 5 bases at V and 10 bases at J, with 17 bases between the two ends. The CDR3 covers 14 residues. CDR3 nucleotide sequence: TGTGCCAGCAGCCAAACGGGACTCCTGGGAAAACTGTTTTTT. This translates into CASSQTGLLGKLFF.

In its sample, this clone was seen a few times. V and J are TRBV30 and TRBJ2-7; 9 nucleotides line up with TRBD1. The length of the CDR3 is 13 residues. Germline V CDR1 and CDR2: GTSNPN, SVGIG (reference sequence). The J segment lost 5 bases and the V segment lost 8 bases, leaving 10 bases of the junction unmatched. The CDR3 bases are TGTGCCAGAGGGACAGGGATTGTTAACGAGCAGTACTTC. Translating it yields CARGTGIVNEQYF.

The chain recombines TRBV7-9 with TRBJ1-4; maybe TRBD1 (5 bases). The CDR3 contains 17 residues. Germline loops: CDR1 SEHNR, CDR2 FQNEAQ (reference sequence). V lost 5 bases to trimming and J lost 0 bases, with 16 bases between them. CDR3 region: CASSLTDLTATNEKLFF. DNA for the CDR3: TGTGCCAGCAGCCTGACAGACCTCACTGCAACTAATGAAAAACTGTTTTTT.

V and J are TRBV3-1 (or the pseudogene TRBV3-2) and TRBJ2-1; 9 positions agree with TRBD2. The ends lost 4 bases at V and 2 bases at J; junction bases unmatched: 18. The germline gives CDR1 LGHDT, CDR2 YNNKEL (reference sequence). The CDR3 covers 20 residues. In DNA form, the CDR3 reads TGTGCCAGCAGCCCAGCCTTGGGCGCGGGGGGGCCGAGGGCCTACAATGAGCAGTTCTTC. This sequence encodes CASSPALGAGGPRAYNEQFF.

The chain has TRBV11-2 and TRBJ2-1, with D unresolved. CDR1 is SGHAT and CDR2 is FQNNGV in the germline V gene. V gave up 1 base and J gave up 1 base, with 11 bases separating them. This CDR3 spans 16 amino acids. DNA of the CDR3: TGTGCCAGCAGCTTAGGCATCCGATGGTCCTACAATGAGCAGTTCTTC. It yields the protein CASSLGIRWSYNEQFF.

Here the CDR3 reads CASSEGPGANVLTF. The CDR3 DNA reads TGCGCCAGCAGTGAGGGACCCGGGGCCAACGTCCTGACTTTC. The chain links TRBV5-1 to TRBJ2-6; D may correspond to TRBD1 or TRBD2 (5 bases each). CDR3 length: 14 residues. CDR1 and CDR2 (germline): SGHRS, YFSETQ. V was shortened by 5 bases and J by 4 bases, with 10 bases between the two germline ends. The full variable domain, with the rest looked up from reference TRBV5-1 and TRBJ2-6, is KAGVTQTPRYLIKTRGQQVTLSCSPISGHRSVSWYQQTPGQGLQFLFEYFSETQRNKGNFPGRFSGRQFSNSRSEMNVSTLELGDSALYLCASSEGPGANVLTFGAGSRLTVL.

V and J are TRBV30 and TRBJ2-7; a weak D match, TRBD2 (6 bases). Trimming removed 4 bases from V and 4 bases from J, with 17 bases in between. The CDR3 totals 14 residues. Germline CDR1 is GTSNPN and CDR2 is SVGIG (reference sequence). This CDR3 is CAWTRTASGYEQYF. DNA of the CDR3: TGTGCCTGGACCCGGACGGCCAGCGGGTACGAGCAGTACTTC.

The rearrangement uses TRBV9 and TRBJ2-5; TRBD2 is a possible D gene (5 bases). Trimming removed 0 bases at V and 4 bases at J, with 7 bases between. The CDR3 totals 13 residues. In germline, CDR1 is SGDLS, CDR2 YYNGEE. The CDR3 region is CASSVDEGETQYF. For the CDR3, the DNA is TGTGCCAGCAGCGTAGATGAGGGAGAGACCCAGTACTTC.

V usage is TRBV6-2 or TRBV6-3 and J usage is TRBJ2-5; D is possibly TRBD1 (5 bases). V lost 2 bases to trimming and J lost 7 bases, with 14 bases between them. The CDR3 runs 14 residues. The germline V gene encodes CDR1 MNHEY and CDR2 SVGEGT. This CDR3 reads CASSYGAEMGTQYF. The CDR3 DNA reads as TGTGCCAGCAGTTACGGGGCCGAAATGGGGACCCAGTACTTC.

The V gene is TRBV9, the J gene TRBJ2-7; 7 nucleotides line up with TRBD1. CDR1 and CDR2 from the germline V gene are SGDLS and YYNGEE. V shed 3 bases, J shed 0 bases, and the junction held 6 bases outside the gene matches. The CDR3 consists of 15 residues. In DNA form, the CDR3 reads TGTGCCAGCAGCGGACGACAGGGTGGCTCCTACGAGCAGTACTTC. Its translation is CASSGRQGGSYEQYF.

The gene calls are TRBV24-1 and TRBJ2-5; unclear D gene. Germline loops: CDR1 KGHDR, CDR2 SFDVKD. The CDR3 contains 13 residues. The ends were cut back, 6 bases at V and 1 base at J, with 8 bases in the middle. CDR3 DNA: TGTGCCACCAGTCCTCCGGGCCAAGAGACCCAGTACTTC. It yields the protein CATSPPGQETQYF.

This clone was counted a single time. This chain uses TRBV7-6 with TRBJ2-7; the match to TRBD1 covers 10 bases. Germline V gene data show CDR1 as SGHVS and CDR2 as FNYEAQ. After removal of 0 bases from V and 4 bases from J, the junction contained 3 bases not matched to a gene. The length of the CDR3 is 15 residues. The CDR3 here is CASSLASGQGYEQYF. The CDR3 nucleotides are TGTGCCAGCAGCTTAGCGTCGGGACAGGGGTACGAGCAGTACTTC.

The V gene is TRBV24-1, the J gene TRBJ2-5; D not resolved. The CDR3 sequence is 13 residues long. The V and J ends lost 0 bases and 4 bases respectively, with 5 bases between them. Germline loops: CDR1 KGHDR, CDR2 SFDVKD. CDR3 coding DNA: TGTGCCACCAGTGATTTGCCAGGAGAGACCCAGTACTTC. Protein: CATSDLPGETQYF.

The chain employs TRBV9 and TRBJ2-1; D call uncertain. The CDR3 spans 14 residues. V was pared by 0 bases and J by 9 bases, with 13 bases between. In germline, CDR1 is SGDLS, CDR2 YYNGEE. The CDR3 sequence: CASSVDSRVAEQFF. The CDR3 DNA sequence: TGTGCCAGCAGCGTAGATAGCCGGGTCGCTGAGCAGTTCTTC.

The gene calls are TRBV18 and TRBJ2-3, with 9 positions matching TRBD1. Germline values: CDR1 KGHSH, CDR2 LQKENI. The CDR3 consists of 16 residues. The junction had 9 bases not matched to a gene; V was cut back by 2 bases and J by 6 bases. CDR3 sequence: CASSPAGTGNVDTQYF. The CDR3 bases are TGTGCCAGCTCACCAGCCGGGACAGGGAACGTCGATACGCAGTATTTT.